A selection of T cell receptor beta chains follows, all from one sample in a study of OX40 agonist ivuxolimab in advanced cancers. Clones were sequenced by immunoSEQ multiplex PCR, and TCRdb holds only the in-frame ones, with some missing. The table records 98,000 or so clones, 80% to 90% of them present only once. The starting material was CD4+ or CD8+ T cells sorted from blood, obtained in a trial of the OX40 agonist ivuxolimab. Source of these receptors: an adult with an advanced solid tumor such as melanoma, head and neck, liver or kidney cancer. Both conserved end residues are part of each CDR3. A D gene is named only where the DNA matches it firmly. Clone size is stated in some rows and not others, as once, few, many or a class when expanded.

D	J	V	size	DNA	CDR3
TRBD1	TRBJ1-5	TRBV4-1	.	TGCGCCAGCAGGGCTATTCCGGGACAGGATAGCAATCAGCCCCAGCATTTT	CASRAIPGQDSNQPQHF
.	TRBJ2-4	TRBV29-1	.	TGCAGCGTTCTTACCGATAAAAACATTCAGTACTTC	CSVLTDKNIQYF
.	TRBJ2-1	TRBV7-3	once	TGTGCCAGCAGCTTAGATCCCAACAATGAGCAGTTCTTC	CASSLDPNNEQFF
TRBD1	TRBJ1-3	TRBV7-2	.	TGTGCCAGCAGCTTAATGACAGGGATCGGAAACACCATATATTTT	CASSLMTGIGNTIYF
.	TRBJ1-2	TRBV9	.	TGTGCCAGCAGCAGGACGGGTGGCTACACCTTC	CASSRTGGYTF
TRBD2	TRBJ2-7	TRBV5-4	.	TGTGCCAGCAGCTCCTCGGGGGGGCCGGGACTGAAATACGAGCAGTACTTC	CASSSSGGPGLKYEQYF
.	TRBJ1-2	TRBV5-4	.	TGTGCCAGCAGCTTTGCTAATCAACCAGGGCACTATGGCTACACCTTC	CASSFANQPGHYGYTF
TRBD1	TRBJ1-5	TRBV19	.	TGTGCCAGTAGTACCTTCGACAGGGGGTCCAATCAGCCCCAGCATTTT	CASSTFDRGSNQPQHF
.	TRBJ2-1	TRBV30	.	TGTGCCTGGAGTCCAGGTTACTACAATGAGCAGTTCTTC	CAWSPGYYNEQFF
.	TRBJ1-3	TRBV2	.	TGTGCCAGAAGACAGAGTAGCTCTGGAAACACCATATATTTT	CARRQSSSGNTIYF
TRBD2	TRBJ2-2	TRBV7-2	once	TGTGCCAGCAGCTACGGGCGATCGGGAGGAGGGGAGCTGTTTTTT	CASSYGRSGGGELFF
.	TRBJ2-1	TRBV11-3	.	TGTGCCAGCAGCTTGTCACGGGATCCATTGGGCAATGAGCAGTTCTTC	CASSLSRDPLGNEQFF
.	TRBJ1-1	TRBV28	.	TGTGCCAGCACCATGTCCCGGGGGAACACTGAAGCTTTCTTT	CASTMSRGNTEAFF
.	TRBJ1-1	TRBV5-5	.	TGTGCCAGCAGCTTGGTGGGATGGACAAACACTGAAGCTTTCTTT	CASSLVGWTNTEAFF
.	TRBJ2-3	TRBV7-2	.	TGTGCCAGCAGCTTAGGTCCTGTCACAGATACGCAGTATTTT	CASSLGPVTDTQYF
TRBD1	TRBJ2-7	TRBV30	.	TGTGCCTGGACACAGGGGGTTTCGTCCTACGAGCAGTACTTC	CAWTQGVSSYEQYF
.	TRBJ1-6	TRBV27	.	TGTGCCAGCAGTTTCGAGAGCTCCTATAATTCACCCCTCCACTTT	CASSFESSYNSPLHF
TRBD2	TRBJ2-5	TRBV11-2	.	TGTGCCAGCAGCGTATCTAGCGGGAGTGGAGAGACCCAGTACTTC	CASSVSSGSGETQYF